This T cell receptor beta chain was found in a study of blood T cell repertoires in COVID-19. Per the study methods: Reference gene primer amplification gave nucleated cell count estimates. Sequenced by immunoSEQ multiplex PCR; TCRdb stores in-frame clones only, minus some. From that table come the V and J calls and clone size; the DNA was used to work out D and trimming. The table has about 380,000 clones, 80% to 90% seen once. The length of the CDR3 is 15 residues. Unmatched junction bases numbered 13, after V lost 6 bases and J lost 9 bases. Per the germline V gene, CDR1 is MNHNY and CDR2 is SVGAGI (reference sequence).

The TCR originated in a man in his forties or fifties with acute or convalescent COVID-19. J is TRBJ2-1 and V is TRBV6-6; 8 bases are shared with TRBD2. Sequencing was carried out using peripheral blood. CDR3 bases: TGTGCCAGCAGCCGACGGACTAGCCAGGGTGCTGAGCAGTTCTTC. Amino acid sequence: CASSRRTSQGAEQFF.